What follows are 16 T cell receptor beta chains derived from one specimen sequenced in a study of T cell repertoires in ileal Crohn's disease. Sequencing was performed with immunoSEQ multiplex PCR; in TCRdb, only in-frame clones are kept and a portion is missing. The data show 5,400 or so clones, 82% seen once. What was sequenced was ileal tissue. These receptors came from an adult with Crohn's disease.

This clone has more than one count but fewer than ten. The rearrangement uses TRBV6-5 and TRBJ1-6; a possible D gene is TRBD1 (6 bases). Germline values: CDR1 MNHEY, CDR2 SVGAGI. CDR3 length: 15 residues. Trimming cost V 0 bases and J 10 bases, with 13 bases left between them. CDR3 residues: CASSYSSGEKSPLHF. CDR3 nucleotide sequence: TGTGCCAGCAGTTACTCGTCAGGGGAGAAATCACCCCTCCACTTT.

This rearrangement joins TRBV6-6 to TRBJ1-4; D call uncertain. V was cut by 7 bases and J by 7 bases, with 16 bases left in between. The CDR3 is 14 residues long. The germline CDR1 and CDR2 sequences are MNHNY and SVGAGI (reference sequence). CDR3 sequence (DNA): TGTGCCAGCACCGAGGCCATTCGCCGTGAAAAACTGTTTTTT. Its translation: CASTEAIRREKLFF.

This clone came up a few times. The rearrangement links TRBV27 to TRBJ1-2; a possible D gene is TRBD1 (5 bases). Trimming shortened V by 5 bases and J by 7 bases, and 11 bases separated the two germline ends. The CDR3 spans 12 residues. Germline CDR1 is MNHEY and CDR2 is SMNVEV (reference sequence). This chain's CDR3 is CASSLSGFGYTF. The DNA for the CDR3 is TGTGCCAGCAGTCTCTCAGGGTTTGGCTACACCTTC.

Here the CDR3 DNA reads TGTGCCAGCAGTTTAGGAGGCAGCCTCCAAGAGACCCAGTACTTC. This encodes CASSLGGSLQETQYF. This chain links TRBV28 with TRBJ2-5; TRBD2 might be the D (5 bases). The CDR3 contains 15 residues. Per germline, CDR1 MDHEN and CDR2 SYDVKM. Trimming removed 2 bases at V and 1 base at J, with 11 bases between.

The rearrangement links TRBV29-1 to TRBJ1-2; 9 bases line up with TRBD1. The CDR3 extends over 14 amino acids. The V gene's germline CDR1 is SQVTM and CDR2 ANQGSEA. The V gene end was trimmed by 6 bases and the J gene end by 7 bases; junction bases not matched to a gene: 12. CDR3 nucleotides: TGCAGCGTGGGACAGGGTGTCCCTAGCGGTGGCTACACCTTC. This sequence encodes CSVGQGVPSGGYTF.

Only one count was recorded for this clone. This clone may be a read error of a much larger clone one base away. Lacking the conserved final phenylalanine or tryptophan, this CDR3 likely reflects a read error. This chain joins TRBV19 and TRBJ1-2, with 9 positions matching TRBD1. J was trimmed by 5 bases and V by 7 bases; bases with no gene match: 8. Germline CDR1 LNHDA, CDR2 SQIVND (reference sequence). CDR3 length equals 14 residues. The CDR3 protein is CASTLGQGDYGYTL. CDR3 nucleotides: TGTGCCAGTACCCTGGGACAGGGAGATTATGGCTACACCCTC.

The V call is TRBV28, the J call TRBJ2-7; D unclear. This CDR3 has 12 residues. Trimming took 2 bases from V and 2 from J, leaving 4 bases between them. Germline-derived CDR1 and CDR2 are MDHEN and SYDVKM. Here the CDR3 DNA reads TGTGCCAGCAGTTTAAACACCTACGAGCAGTACTTC. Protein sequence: CASSLNTYEQYF. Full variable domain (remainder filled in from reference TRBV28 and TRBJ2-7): DVKVTQSSRYLVKRTGEKVFLECVQDMDHENMFWYRQDPGLGLRLIYFSYDVKMKEKGDIPEGYSVSREKKERFSLILESASTNQTSMYLCASSLNTYEQYFGPGTRLTVT.

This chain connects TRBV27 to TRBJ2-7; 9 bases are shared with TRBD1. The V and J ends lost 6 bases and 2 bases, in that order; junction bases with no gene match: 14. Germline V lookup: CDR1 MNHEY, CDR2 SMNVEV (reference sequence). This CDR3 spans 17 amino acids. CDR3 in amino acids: CASSPGQGGSGAYEQYF. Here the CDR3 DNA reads TGTGCCAGCAGCCCGGGACAGGGAGGTTCAGGGGCCTACGAGCAGTACTTC.

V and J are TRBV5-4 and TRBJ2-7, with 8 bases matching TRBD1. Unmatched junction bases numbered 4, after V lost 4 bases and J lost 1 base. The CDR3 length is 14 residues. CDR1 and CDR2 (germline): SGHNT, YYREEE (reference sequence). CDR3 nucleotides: TGTGCCAGCAGCCAGGACAGGGTATCCTACGAGCAGTACTTC. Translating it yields CASSQDRVSYEQYF.

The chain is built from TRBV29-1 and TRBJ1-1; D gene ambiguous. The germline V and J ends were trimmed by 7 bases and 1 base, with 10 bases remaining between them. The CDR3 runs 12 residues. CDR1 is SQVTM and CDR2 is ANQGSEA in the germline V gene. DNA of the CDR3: TGCAGCGCCATAGGGCAGAACACTGAAGCTTTCTTT. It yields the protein CSAIGQNTEAFF.

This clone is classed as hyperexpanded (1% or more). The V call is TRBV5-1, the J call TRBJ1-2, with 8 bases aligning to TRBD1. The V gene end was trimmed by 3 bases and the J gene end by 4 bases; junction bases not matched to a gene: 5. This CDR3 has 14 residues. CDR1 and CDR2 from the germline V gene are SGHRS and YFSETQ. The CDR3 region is CASSYDTGGYGYTF. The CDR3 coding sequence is TGCGCCAGCAGCTACGACACAGGGGGCTATGGCTACACCTTC.

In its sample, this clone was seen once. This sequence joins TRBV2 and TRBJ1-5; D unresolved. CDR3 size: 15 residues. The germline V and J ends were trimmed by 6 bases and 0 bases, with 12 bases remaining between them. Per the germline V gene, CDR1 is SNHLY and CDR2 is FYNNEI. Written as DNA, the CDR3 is TGTGCCAGCAGCCTAGAAGAGATTAGCAATCAGCCCCAGCATTTT. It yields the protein CASSLEEISNQPQHF.

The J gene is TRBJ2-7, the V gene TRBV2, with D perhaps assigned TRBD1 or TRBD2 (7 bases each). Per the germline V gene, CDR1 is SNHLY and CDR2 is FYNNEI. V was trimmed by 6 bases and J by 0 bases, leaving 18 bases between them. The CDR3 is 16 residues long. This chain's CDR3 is CASSPRGGESSYEQYF. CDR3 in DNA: TGTGCCAGCAGCCCCAGGGGGGGTGAGAGCTCCTACGAGCAGTACTTC.

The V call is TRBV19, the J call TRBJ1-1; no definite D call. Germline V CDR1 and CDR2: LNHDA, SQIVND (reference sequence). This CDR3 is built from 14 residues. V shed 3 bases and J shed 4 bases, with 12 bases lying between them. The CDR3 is CASSIPRISTEAFF. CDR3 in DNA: TGTGCCAGTAGTATTCCCAGGATAAGCACTGAAGCTTTCTTT.

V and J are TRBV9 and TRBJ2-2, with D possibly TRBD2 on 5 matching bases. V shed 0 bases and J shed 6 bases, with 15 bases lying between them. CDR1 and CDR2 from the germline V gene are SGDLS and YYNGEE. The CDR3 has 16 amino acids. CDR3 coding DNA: TGTGCCAGCAGCGTAGTAGCGACCCACTCCGCCGGGGAGCTGTTTTTT. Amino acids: CASSVVATHSAGELFF.

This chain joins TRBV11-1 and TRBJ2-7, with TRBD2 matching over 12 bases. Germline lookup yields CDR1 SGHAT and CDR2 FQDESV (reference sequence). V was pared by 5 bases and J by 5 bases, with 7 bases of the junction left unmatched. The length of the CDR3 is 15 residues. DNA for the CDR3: TGTGCCAGCAGCCAGGAGACTAGCGGGAGTCACGAGCAGTACTTC. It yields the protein CASSQETSGSHEQYF.